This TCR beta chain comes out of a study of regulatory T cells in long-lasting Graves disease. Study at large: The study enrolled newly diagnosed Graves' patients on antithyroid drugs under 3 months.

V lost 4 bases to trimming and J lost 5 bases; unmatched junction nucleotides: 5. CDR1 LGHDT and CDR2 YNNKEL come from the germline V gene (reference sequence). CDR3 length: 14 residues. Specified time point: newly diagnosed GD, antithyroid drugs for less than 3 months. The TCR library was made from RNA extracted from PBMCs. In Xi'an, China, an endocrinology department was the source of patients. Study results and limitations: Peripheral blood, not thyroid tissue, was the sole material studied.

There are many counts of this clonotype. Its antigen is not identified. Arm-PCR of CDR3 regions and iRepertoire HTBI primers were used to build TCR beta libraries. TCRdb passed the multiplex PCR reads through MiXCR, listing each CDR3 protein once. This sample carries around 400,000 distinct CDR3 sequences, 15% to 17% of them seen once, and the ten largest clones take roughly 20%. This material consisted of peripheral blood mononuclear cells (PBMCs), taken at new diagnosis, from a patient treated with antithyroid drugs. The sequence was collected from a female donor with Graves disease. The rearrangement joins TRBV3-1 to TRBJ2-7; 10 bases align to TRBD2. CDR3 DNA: TGTGCCAGCAGCCGGAGCGGGAGGGGCCACGAGCAGTACTTC. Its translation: CASSRSGRGHEQYF.